The clone carrying this T cell receptor beta chain was detected a few times. Its target is not known. The sample originates from a study of blood T cells in healthy people across ages. Germline V CDR1 and CDR2: SGHAT, FQNNGV. This CDR3 region has 13 residues. V lost 1 base to trimming and J lost 9 bases, with 10 bases between them. Study outcomes and limitations: Naive CD4+ cells and diversity were both higher in long-lived donors than in aged donors.

Total RNA, at least 5.5 micrograms per sample, was extracted from PBMCs. For the second PCR, which ran for 7 to 11 cycles, a sample-barcoded 5' primer and a J-beta primer mix were used. Each CDR3 protein gets one entry after TCRdb re-called the 5' RACE reads with MiXCR. The sample lists fewer than 950,000 distinct CDR3 sequences; about 55% were seen once. The chain employs TRBV11-2 and TRBJ2-1; tentatively, D is TRBD1 (5 bases). This TCR derives from an elderly man in good health. Material for sequencing was blood. CDR3 coding DNA: TGTGCCAGCAGCTTAGTCAGGGTCGGTGAGCAGTTCTTC. Its protein is CASSLVRVGEQFF.